This T cell receptor beta chain was retrieved from a study of T cells in localized non-small cell lung cancer. Study conclusions and caveats: Among blood samples, higher T cell density accompanied longer overall survival. Out of the top 100 tumor clones, a median roughly 58 were seen in adjacent lung.

TCRdb's copy holds only in-frame clones and misses some; the assay was immunoSEQ multiplex PCR. The repertoire holds about 34,000 clones, with 93% as singletons. CDR1 is SGHTA, CDR2 FQGNSA, per germline. This CDR3 comprises 19 residues. V lost 5 bases and J 2 bases, leaving 24 bases between the germline ends. With respect to this clone: Its antigen is not identified.

The TCR comes from a female donor older than 55 with stage I lung adenocarcinoma. V and J are TRBV7-2 and TRBJ1-4; a weak D match, TRBD1 (5 bases). The sample was peripheral blood, taken before any cancer treatment. Here the CDR3 reads CASSQYTATLGATNEKLFF. Written as DNA, the CDR3 is TGTGCCAGCAGCCAGTACACGGCGACACTCGGGGCCACTAATGAAAAACTGTTTTTT.